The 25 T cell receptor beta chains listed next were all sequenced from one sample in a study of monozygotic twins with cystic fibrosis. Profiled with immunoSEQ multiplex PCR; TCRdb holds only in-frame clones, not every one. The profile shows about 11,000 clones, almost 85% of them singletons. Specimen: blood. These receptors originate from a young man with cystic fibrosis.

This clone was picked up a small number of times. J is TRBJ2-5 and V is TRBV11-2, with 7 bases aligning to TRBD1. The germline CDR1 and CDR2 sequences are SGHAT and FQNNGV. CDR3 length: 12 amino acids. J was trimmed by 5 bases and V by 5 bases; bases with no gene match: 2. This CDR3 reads CASSPTGETQYF. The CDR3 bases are TGTGCCAGCAGCCCGACAGGGGAGACCCAGTACTTC.

The DNA for the CDR3 is TGTGCCAGCAGCCGAGGACTCCGAATCTCTGGGGAGCTGTTTTTT. Protein: CASSRGLRISGELFF. This sequence joins TRBV27 and TRBJ2-2; weak D call: TRBD2 (5 bases). From germline, CDR1 is MNHEY and CDR2 SMNVEV (reference sequence). CDR3 length: 15 amino acids. V dropped 6 bases and J dropped 8 bases, with 19 bases sitting between them.

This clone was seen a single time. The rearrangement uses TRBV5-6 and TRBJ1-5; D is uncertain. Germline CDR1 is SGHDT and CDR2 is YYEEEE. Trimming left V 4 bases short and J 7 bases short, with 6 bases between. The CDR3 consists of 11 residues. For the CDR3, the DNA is TGTGCCAGCAGCCCTATACAGCCCCAGCATTTT. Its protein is CASSPIQPQHF. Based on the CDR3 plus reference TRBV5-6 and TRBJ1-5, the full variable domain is DAGVTQSPTHLIKTRGQQVTLRCSPKSGHDTVSWYQQALGQGPQFIFQYYEEEERQRGNFPDRFSGHQFPNYSSELNVNALLLGDSALYLCASSPIQPQHFGDGTRLSIL.

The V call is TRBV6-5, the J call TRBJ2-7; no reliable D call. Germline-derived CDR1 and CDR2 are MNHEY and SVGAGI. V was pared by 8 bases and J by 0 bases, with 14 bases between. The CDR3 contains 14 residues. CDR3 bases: TGTGCCAGCGGAGTAGCCGAAAGCTCCTACGAGCAGTACTTC. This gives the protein CASGVAESSYEQYF.

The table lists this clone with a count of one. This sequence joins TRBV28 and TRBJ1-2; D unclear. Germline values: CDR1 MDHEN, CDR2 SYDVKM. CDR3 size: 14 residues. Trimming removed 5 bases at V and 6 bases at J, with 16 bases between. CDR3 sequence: CASSGDSQINGYTF. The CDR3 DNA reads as TGTGCCAGCAGTGGAGATAGTCAGATAAATGGCTACACCTTC.

CDR3 DNA: TGTGCCAGCAGCTTGTCGGAGGAGCAGTACTTC. The encoded protein is CASSLSEEQYF. V usage is TRBV5-4 and J usage is TRBJ2-7, with no clear D. This CDR3 region has 11 residues. V lost 1 base, J lost 7 bases, and 6 bases lay in between. Germline V gives CDR1 SGHNT, CDR2 YYREEE (reference sequence).

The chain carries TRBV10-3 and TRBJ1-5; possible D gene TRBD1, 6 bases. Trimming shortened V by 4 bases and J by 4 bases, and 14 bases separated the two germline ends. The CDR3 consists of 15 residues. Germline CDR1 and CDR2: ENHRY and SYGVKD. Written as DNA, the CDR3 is TGTGCCATCAGTGGGAGTGGGCAGGGGAATCAGCCCCAGCATTTT. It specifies CAISGSGQGNQPQHF.

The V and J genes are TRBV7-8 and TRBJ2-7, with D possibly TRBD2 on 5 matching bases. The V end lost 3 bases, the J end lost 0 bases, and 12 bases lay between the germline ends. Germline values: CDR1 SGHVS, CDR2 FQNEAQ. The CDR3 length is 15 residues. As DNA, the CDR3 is TGTGCCAGCAGCTTTGGAGGAAGGCACTCCTACGAGCAGTACTTC. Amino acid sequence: CASSFGGRHSYEQYF.

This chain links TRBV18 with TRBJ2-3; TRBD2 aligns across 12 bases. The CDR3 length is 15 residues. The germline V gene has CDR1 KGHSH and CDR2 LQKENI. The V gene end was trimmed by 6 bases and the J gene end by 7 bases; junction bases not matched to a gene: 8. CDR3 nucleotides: TGTGCCAGCTCCCACCCTAGCGGGGGGGCACATACGCAGTATTTT. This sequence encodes CASSHPSGGAHTQYF. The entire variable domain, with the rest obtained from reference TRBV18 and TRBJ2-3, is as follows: NAGVMQNPRHLVRRRGQEARLRCSPMKGHSHVYWYRQLPEEGLKFMVYLQKENIIDESGMPKERFSAEFPKEGPSILRIQQVVRGDSAAYFCASSHPSGGAHTQYFGPGTRLTVL.

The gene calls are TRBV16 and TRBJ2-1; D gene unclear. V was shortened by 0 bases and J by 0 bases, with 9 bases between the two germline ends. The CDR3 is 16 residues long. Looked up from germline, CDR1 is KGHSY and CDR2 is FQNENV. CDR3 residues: CASSQSQASSYNEQFF. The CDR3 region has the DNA TGTGCCAGCAGCCAATCCCAGGCGAGCTCCTACAATGAGCAGTTCTTC.

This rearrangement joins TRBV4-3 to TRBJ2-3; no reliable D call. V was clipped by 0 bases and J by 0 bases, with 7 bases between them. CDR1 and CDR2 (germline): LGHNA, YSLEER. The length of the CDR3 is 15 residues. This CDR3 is CASSQDPYSTDTQYF. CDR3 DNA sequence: TGCGCCAGCAGCCAAGATCCGTATAGCACAGATACGCAGTATTTT.

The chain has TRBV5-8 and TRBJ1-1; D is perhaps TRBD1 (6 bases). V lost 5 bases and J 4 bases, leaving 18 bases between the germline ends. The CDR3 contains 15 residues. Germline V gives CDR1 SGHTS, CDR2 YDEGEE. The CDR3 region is CASRFRGAWGTEAFF. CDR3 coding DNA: TGTGCCAGCAGGTTCCGGGGGGCTTGGGGCACTGAAGCTTTCTTT.

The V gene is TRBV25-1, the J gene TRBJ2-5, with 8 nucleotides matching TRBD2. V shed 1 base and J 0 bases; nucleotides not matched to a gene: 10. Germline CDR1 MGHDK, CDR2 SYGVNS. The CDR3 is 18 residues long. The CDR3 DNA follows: TGTGCCAGCAGTGAATCTTGGAGTAGCGGGATCTACCAAGAGACCCAGTACTTC. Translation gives CASSESWSSGIYQETQYF.

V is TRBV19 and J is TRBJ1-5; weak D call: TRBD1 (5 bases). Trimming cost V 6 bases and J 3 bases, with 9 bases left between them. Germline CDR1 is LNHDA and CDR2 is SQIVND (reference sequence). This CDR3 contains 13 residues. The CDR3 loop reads CASRQGVNQPQHF. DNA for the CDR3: TGTGCCAGTAGGCAGGGCGTCAATCAGCCCCAGCATTTT.

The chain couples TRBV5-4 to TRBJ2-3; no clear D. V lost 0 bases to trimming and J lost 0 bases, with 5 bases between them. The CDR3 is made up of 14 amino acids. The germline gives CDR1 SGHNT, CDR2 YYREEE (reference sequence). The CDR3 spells CASSLDGSTDTQYF. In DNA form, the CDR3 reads TGTGCCAGCAGCTTGGATGGAAGCACAGATACGCAGTATTTT.

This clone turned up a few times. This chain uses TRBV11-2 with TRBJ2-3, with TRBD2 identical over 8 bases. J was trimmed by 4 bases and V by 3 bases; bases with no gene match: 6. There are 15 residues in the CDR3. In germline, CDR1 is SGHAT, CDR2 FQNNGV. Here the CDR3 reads CASSFWGGGPDTQYF. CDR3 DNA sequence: TGTGCCAGCAGCTTTTGGGGCGGGGGGCCAGATACGCAGTATTTT.

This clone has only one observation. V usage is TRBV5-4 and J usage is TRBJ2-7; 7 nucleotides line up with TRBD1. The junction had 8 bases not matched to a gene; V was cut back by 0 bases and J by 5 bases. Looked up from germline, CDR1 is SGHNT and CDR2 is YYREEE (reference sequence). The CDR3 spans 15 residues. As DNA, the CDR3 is TGTGCCAGCAGCTTGGACAGGGGAGTTAGCGACGAGCAGTACTTC. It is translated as CASSLDRGVSDEQYF.

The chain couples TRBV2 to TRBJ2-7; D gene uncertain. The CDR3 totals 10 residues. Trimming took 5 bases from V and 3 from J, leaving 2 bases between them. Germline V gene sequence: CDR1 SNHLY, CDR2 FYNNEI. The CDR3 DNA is TGTGCCAGCAGTAACTACGAGCAGTACTTC. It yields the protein CASSNYEQYF.

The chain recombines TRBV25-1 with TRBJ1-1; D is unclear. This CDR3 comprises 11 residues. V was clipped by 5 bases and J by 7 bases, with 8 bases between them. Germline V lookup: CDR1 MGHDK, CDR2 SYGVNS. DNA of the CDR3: TGTGCCAGCAGTTACGCGGATGAAGCTTTCTTT. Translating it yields CASSYADEAFF.

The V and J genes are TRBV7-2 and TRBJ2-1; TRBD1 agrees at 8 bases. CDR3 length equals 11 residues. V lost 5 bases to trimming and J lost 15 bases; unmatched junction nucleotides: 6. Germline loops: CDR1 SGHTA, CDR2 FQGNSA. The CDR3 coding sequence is TGTGCCAGCAGCCCTGGACAGGGCACGTTCTTC. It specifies CASSPGQGTFF.

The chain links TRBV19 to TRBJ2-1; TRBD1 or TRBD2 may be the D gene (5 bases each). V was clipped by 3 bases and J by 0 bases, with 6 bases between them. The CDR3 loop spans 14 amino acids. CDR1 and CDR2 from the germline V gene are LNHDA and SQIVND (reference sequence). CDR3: CASSMRGSYNEQFF. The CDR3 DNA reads TGTGCCAGTAGTATGAGGGGCTCCTACAATGAGCAGTTCTTC.

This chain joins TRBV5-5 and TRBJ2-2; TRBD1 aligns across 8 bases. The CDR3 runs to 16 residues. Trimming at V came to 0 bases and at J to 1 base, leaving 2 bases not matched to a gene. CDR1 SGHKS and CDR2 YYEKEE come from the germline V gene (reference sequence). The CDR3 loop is CASSLAGQGNTGELFF. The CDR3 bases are TGTGCCAGCAGCTTGGCTGGACAGGGGAACACCGGGGAGCTGTTTTTT.

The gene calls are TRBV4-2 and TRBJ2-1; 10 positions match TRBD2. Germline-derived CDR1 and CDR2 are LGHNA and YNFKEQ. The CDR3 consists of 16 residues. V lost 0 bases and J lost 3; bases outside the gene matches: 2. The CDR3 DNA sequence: TGTGCCAGCAGCCAAGATGCTAGCGGGGGCTACAATGAGCAGTTCTTC. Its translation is CASSQDASGGYNEQFF.

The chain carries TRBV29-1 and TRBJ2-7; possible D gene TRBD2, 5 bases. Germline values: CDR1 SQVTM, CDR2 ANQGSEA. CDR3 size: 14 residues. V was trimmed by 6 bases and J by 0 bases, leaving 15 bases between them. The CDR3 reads CSVEASPLSYEQYF. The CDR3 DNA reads TGCAGCGTGGAGGCTAGCCCCCTCTCCTACGAGCAGTACTTC.

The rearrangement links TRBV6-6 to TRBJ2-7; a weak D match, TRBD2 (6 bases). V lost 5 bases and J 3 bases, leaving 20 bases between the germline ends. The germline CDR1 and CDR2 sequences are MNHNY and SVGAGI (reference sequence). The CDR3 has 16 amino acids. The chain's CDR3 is CASSTYRASGDYEQYF. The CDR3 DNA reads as TGTGCCAGCAGTACATACAGAGCTTCGGGGGACTACGAGCAGTACTTC.